The next 8 T cell receptor beta chains were all read from a single sample in a study of siplizumab effects on memory and regulatory T cells. TCRdb's table, derived via immunoSEQ multiplex PCR, lists solely in-frame clones and lacks some. The table has 97,000 or so clones, roughly nine tenths seen once; the top ten hold roughly 1%. Specimen: CD4+ T cells sorted from blood. These receptors were obtained from a human donor in good health.

This clone was detected a few times. The chain carries TRBV7-2 and TRBJ2-1; tentative D call: TRBD2 (6 bases). The CDR3 extends over 16 amino acids. V lost 0 bases, J lost 0 bases, and 9 bases lay in between. Germline assignment: CDR1 SGHTA and CDR2 FQGNSA. CDR3 protein: CASSLAFGSSYNEQFF. The CDR3 DNA reads TGTGCCAGCAGCTTAGCTTTCGGGAGCTCCTACAATGAGCAGTTCTTC.

The chain couples TRBV30 to TRBJ2-7; D unresolved. The CDR3 has 14 residues. CDR1 GTSNPN and CDR2 SVGIG come from the germline V gene (reference sequence). The V gene lost 4 bases and the J gene lost 0 bases, with 13 bases spanning the gap. CDR3 amino acids: CAWIRDMFSYEQYF. The CDR3, as DNA: TGTGCCTGGATTAGAGACATGTTCTCCTACGAGCAGTACTTC.

The V and J genes are TRBV9 and TRBJ1-2; 9 positions agree with TRBD1. Trimming cost V 3 bases and J 4 bases; bases outside gene matches: 13. CDR3 size: 17 residues. Germline CDR1 and CDR2: SGDLS and YYNGEE. CDR3 nucleotides: TGTGCCAGCAGCGAACAACCTACAGGGACAGGGCCCTATGGCTACACCTTC. Residues: CASSEQPTGTGPYGYTF.

V is TRBV6-5 and J is TRBJ1-5; 8 bases match TRBD1. The junction had 6 bases not matched to a gene; V was cut back by 6 bases and J by 2 bases. Germline CDR1 reads MNHEY; CDR2 reads SVGAGI. The CDR3 extends over 15 amino acids. CDR3 protein: CASSSDRGGNQPQHF. The CDR3 DNA reads as TGTGCCAGCAGCTCCGACAGGGGTGGCAATCAGCCCCAGCATTTT.

The chain links TRBV9 to TRBJ2-2, with 8 bases fitting TRBD2. This CDR3 comprises 15 residues. Germline V gene lookup returns CDR1 SGDLS and CDR2 YYNGEE. V lost 2 bases, J lost 3 bases, and 3 bases stayed unmatched. The CDR3 DNA reads TGTGCCAGCAGCGTTAGCGGGATGGACACCGGGGAGCTGTTTTTT. This sequence encodes CASSVSGMDTGELFF.

The chain uses TRBV29-1 and TRBJ2-2, with TRBD2 identical over 7 bases. From germline, CDR1 is SQVTM and CDR2 ANQGSEA. With V trimmed by 0 bases and J by 1 base, 5 bases remained unmatched. The CDR3 runs to 16 residues. CDR3 protein: CSVEEPRGVNTGELFF. The CDR3 DNA reads TGCAGCGTTGAAGAACCTCGGGGGGTGAACACCGGGGAGCTGTTTTTT.

The chain couples TRBV5-6 to TRBJ2-4; no clear D. Germline V gene lookup returns CDR1 SGHDT and CDR2 YYEEEE. This CDR3 is built from 16 residues. V lost 0 bases and J lost 0, with 10 bases in between. DNA for the CDR3: TGTGCCAGCAGCTTGGGTACTCGGGTAGCCAAAAACATTCAGTACTTC. Translated: CASSLGTRVAKNIQYF.

J is TRBJ1-6 and V is TRBV30; D gene ambiguous. Between the trimmed V and J ends, which lost 2 bases and 12 bases, there was a span of 14 bases. Germline V gene data show CDR1 as GTSNPN and CDR2 as SVGIG (reference sequence). This CDR3 is built from 13 residues. CDR3 DNA sequence: TGTGCCTGGAGTCTGGCCCTCATGGGACCCCTCCACTTT. Residues: CAWSLALMGPLHF.